Listed here are 27 T cell receptor beta chains from one sample, sequenced in a study of blood T cell repertoires in COVID-19. Profiling relied on immunoSEQ multiplex PCR, and the TCRdb table lists in-frame clones only, not all of them. The sample holds approximately 200,000 clones, roughly 87% seen once. What was sequenced was PBMCs or T cells enriched from blood (not recorded which). All receptors derive from a man aged 30 to 39 in a cohort exposed to, infected with or recovered from COVID-19 (not recorded which).

This chain uses TRBV12-3 or TRBV12-4 with TRBJ2-7; D is perhaps TRBD2 (6 bases). The CDR3 runs 12 residues. Trimming removed 9 bases at V and 6 bases at J, with 15 bases between. Here the CDR3 DNA reads TGTGCCAGTCGGACGGGAGCGAGCGAGCAGTACTTC. Protein product: CASRTGASEQYF.

This clone was seen only once. The chain combines TRBV5-1 with TRBJ2-3; weak D call: TRBD2 (5 bases). Per the germline V gene, CDR1 is SGHRS and CDR2 is YFSETQ. Trimming removed 0 bases at V and 0 bases at J, with 8 bases between. There are 15 residues in the CDR3. CDR3 residues: CASSLGSGSTDTQYF. DNA for the CDR3: TGCGCCAGCAGCTTGGGGTCGGGAAGCACAGATACGCAGTATTTT.

This rearrangement joins TRBV5-1 to TRBJ1-2; a possible D gene is TRBD1 (6 bases). Germline CDR1 is SGHRS and CDR2 is YFSETQ. The CDR3 sequence is 13 residues long. Between the trimmed V and J ends, which lost 4 bases and 2 bases, there was a span of 9 bases. The CDR3 DNA reads TGCGCCAGCAGCGTGCAGGGGAACTATGGCTACACCTTC. Encoded protein: CASSVQGNYGYTF. Together with reference TRBV5-1 and TRBJ1-2, the CDR3 gives the full variable domain: KAGVTQTPRYLIKTRGQQVTLSCSPISGHRSVSWYQQTPGQGLQFLFEYFSETQRNKGNFPGRFSGRQFSNSRSEMNVSTLELGDSALYLCASSVQGNYGYTFGSGTRLTVV.

CDR3 bases: TGTGCCAGCAGCTTAGACCCCGGAATAAGCTGGGACAGGTCCTACAATGAGCAGTTCTTC. Translated: CASSLDPGISWDRSYNEQFF. The chain has TRBV11-2 and TRBJ2-1, with 8 bases aligning to TRBD1. The CDR3 runs 20 residues. Germline V CDR1 and CDR2: SGHAT, FQNNGV. With V trimmed by 0 bases and J by 1 base, 14 bases remained unmatched.

V usage is TRBV15 and J usage is TRBJ2-7, with TRBD2 matching over 10 bases. Germline V gene lookup returns CDR1 LNHNV and CDR2 YYDKDF (reference sequence). This CDR3 contains 16 residues. The ends lost 3 bases at V and 2 bases at J; junction bases unmatched: 7. The CDR3 here is CATSSRETSGTYEQYF. CDR3 nucleotide sequence: TGTGCCACCAGCAGCCGAGAAACTAGCGGGACCTACGAGCAGTACTTC.

The rearrangement joins TRBV24-1 to TRBJ2-3; possibly TRBD2 for D (5 bases). V shed 4 bases and J shed 1 base, with 17 bases lying between them. Germline V gives CDR1 KGHDR, CDR2 SFDVKD. The CDR3 has 17 residues. The DNA for the CDR3 is TGTGCCACCAGTGACCACGGTAGGGCGCGGGGCACAGATACGCAGTATTTT. Protein sequence: CATSDHGRARGTDTQYF.

This rearrangement joins TRBV3-1 (or the pseudogene TRBV3-2) to TRBJ2-3; 8 positions match TRBD2. Germline CDR1 LGHDT, CDR2 YNNKEL (reference sequence). V gave up 4 bases and J gave up 2 bases; unmatched junction bases: 2. The CDR3 sequence is 14 residues long. This chain's CDR3 is CASSLAGPTDTQYF. Here the CDR3 DNA reads TGTGCCAGCAGCCTAGCGGGACCCACAGATACGCAGTATTTT.

The CDR3 bases are TGTGCCAGCAGTTTACTCAGCGGGACTTCGGGCGAGCAGTACTTC. Its translation: CASSLLSGTSGEQYF. J is TRBJ2-7 and V is TRBV28; 7 bases are shared with TRBD2. CDR1 and CDR2 (germline): MDHEN, SYDVKM. The ends lost 2 bases at V and 6 bases at J; junction bases unmatched: 10. The CDR3 is 15 residues long.

This clone was observed a handful of times. The chain carries TRBV28 and TRBJ1-5; no firm D call. V was cut by 9 bases and J by 6 bases, with 12 bases left in between. The CDR3 spans 12 residues. Germline V lookup: CDR1 MDHEN, CDR2 SYDVKM. CDR3 loop: CASEMFSQPQHF. The CDR3 nucleotides read TGTGCCAGTGAAATGTTCAGTCAGCCCCAGCATTTT.

The CDR3 region is CASSLLLAGGTDTQYF. The CDR3 DNA reads TGTGCCAGCAGCTTACTTCTAGCGGGAGGAACAGATACGCAGTATTTT. J is TRBJ2-3 and V is TRBV11-2; 11 nucleotides match TRBD2. Germline loops: CDR1 SGHAT, CDR2 FQNNGV. V trimming: 2 bases; J trimming: 3 bases; junction bases outside the gene matches: 4. The CDR3 sequence is 16 residues long.

The chain employs TRBV11-2 and TRBJ2-2, with TRBD2 matching over 7 bases. The CDR3 runs to 16 residues. Germline V gene data show CDR1 as SGHAT and CDR2 as FQNNGV. J was trimmed by 7 bases and V by 4 bases; bases with no gene match: 12. The CDR3 DNA sequence: TGTGCCAGCAGCTCGGTTAGCGGGTTCAAAAGCGGGGAGCTGTTTTTT. Its protein product is CASSSVSGFKSGELFF.

The chain carries TRBV28 and TRBJ1-1; possible D gene TRBD1, 6 bases. The V end was cut by 5 bases, the J end by 4 bases, with 17 bases between. Germline assignment: CDR1 MDHEN and CDR2 SYDVKM. This CDR3 is built from 15 residues. The CDR3 loop reads CASSPIQGIRTEAFF. The CDR3 bases are TGTGCCAGCAGTCCAATACAGGGTATCCGCACTGAAGCTTTCTTT.

This clone was seen only once. The chain combines TRBV4-3 with TRBJ2-7; 8 nucleotides line up with TRBD2. Germline CDR1 LGHNA, CDR2 YSLEER. This CDR3 is built from 16 residues. V lost 0 bases, J lost 7 bases, and 11 bases stayed unmatched. The CDR3 region is CASSQDGTSSGGEQYF. DNA of the CDR3: TGCGCCAGCAGCCAAGACGGGACTAGTTCGGGAGGTGAGCAGTACTTC.

V and J are TRBV7-8 and TRBJ1-3; no definite D call. The ends were cut back, 5 bases at V and 3 bases at J, with 17 bases in the middle. The CDR3 runs 16 residues. CDR1 and CDR2 (germline): SGHVS, FQNEAQ. The CDR3 protein is CASSPSRGRIGNTIYF. The CDR3 DNA follows: TGTGCCAGCAGCCCCAGCCGCGGGCGGATTGGAAACACCATATATTTT. Full variable domain (outside the CDR3, taken from reference TRBV7-8 and TRBJ1-3): GAGVSQSPRYKVAKRGQDVALRCDPISGHVSLFWYQQALGQGPEFLTYFQNEAQLDKSGLPSDRFFAERPEGSVSTLKIQRTQQEDSAVYLCASSPSRGRIGNTIYFGEGSWLTVV.

This clone was counted once. The chain has TRBV6-4 and TRBJ2-5, with TRBD1 matching over 8 bases. CDR1 is MRHNA and CDR2 is SNTAGT in the germline V gene. V shed 4 bases and J 9 bases; nucleotides not matched to a gene: 7. The length of the CDR3 is 13 residues. The CDR3 nucleotides are TGTGCCAGCAGTGCGGGACAGGACGCCCCCCAGTACTTC. Amino acid sequence: CASSAGQDAPQYF.

For the CDR3, the DNA is TGTGCCAGCAGTTCCCGGGACTTGACAGATACGCAGTATTTT. Its protein product is CASSSRDLTDTQYF. V gene TRBV6-6 combines with J gene TRBJ2-3; TRBD2 might be the D (6 bases). CDR1 is MNHNY, CDR2 SVGAGI, per germline (reference sequence). This CDR3 is built from 14 residues. V was cut by 4 bases and J by 3 bases, with 11 bases left in between.

This sequence joins TRBV4-2 and TRBJ2-3, with a tentative D call TRBD2 (5 bases). CDR1 is LGHNA and CDR2 is YNFKEQ in the germline V gene. The CDR3 sequence is 15 residues long. V lost 1 base and J 2 bases, leaving 10 bases between the germline ends. The CDR3 region is CASSQAEGDTDTQYF. The CDR3 region has the DNA TGTGCCAGCAGCCAAGCCGAGGGAGACACAGATACGCAGTATTTT.

The rearrangement joins TRBV19 to TRBJ2-7; a possible D gene is TRBD2 (7 bases). CDR1 is LNHDA, CDR2 SQIVND, per germline (reference sequence). V lost 4 bases to trimming and J lost 6 bases, with 16 bases between them. There are 14 residues in the CDR3. The CDR3 here is CASSRGVGGAEQYF. In nucleotides, the CDR3 is TGTGCCAGTAGTAGGGGCGTAGGGGGGGCCGAGCAGTACTTC.

The V gene is TRBV21-1, the J gene TRBJ1-1; whether TRBD1, the table's D call, matches the DNA was not checked. TRBV21-1 is labeled a pseudogene. CDR3 size: 15 residues. This CDR3 is CASSKEIQGVTEAFF. The CDR3, as DNA: TGTGCCAGCAGCAAAGAAATACAGGGCGTCACTGAAGCTTTCTTT.

This clone was recorded many times. The V gene is TRBV6-8, the J gene TRBJ1-2; 9 bases fit TRBD1. The CDR3 covers 20 residues. Germline CDR1 is MNHGY and CDR2 is SAAAGT. Trimming cost V 1 base and J 4 bases; bases outside gene matches: 19. Written as DNA, the CDR3 is TGTGCCAGCAGTTACTGTAATATCAAGCGTACAGGGGGCAGTAGCTATGGCTACACCTTC. Translating it yields CASSYCNIKRTGGSSYGYTF.

This rearrangement joins TRBV20-1 to TRBJ1-2; TRBD1 matches at 10 bases. The CDR3 has 16 residues. Germline lookup yields CDR1 DFQATT and CDR2 SNEGSKA (reference sequence). After removal of 3 bases from V and 8 bases from J, the junction contained 15 bases not matched to a gene. CDR3 residues: CSASQSSTGGRSGYTF. CDR3 in DNA: TGCAGTGCTAGTCAATCCTCGACAGGGGGCCGATCGGGCTACACCTTC.

The chain carries TRBV28 and TRBJ1-6; weak D call: TRBD1 (6 bases). Trimming stripped 1 base from V and 2 bases from J, with 12 bases between. The CDR3 runs 17 residues. CDR1 and CDR2 from the germline V gene are MDHEN and SYDVKM. The CDR3 region is CASSLYGGGAYNSPLHF. The CDR3 region has the DNA TGTGCCAGCAGTTTATATGGGGGGGGCGCCTATAATTCACCCCTCCACTTT.

V usage is TRBV5-1 and J usage is TRBJ2-1, with 10 bases aligning to TRBD1. V lost 0 bases, J lost 2 bases, and 2 bases stayed unmatched. The CDR3 has 16 amino acids. Germline loops: CDR1 SGHRS, CDR2 YFSETQ. DNA for the CDR3: TGCGCCAGCAGCTTGGGGGACAGGGGACCCTACAATGAGCAGTTCTTC. Residues: CASSLGDRGPYNEQFF.

The chain links TRBV7-9 to TRBJ2-3; TRBD2 agrees at 8 bases. The CDR3 totals 18 residues. Germline CDR1 and CDR2: SEHNR and FQNEAQ (reference sequence). V lost 2 bases, J lost 2 bases, and 12 bases stayed unmatched. The CDR3 spells CASSLYGRAMTFTDTQYF. The DNA of the CDR3 is TGTGCCAGCAGCTTATACGGGAGGGCCATGACCTTCACAGATACGCAGTATTTT.

The chain has TRBV27 and TRBJ2-6, with 15 positions matching TRBD2. The germline gives CDR1 MNHEY, CDR2 SMNVEV (reference sequence). Losses at the gene ends were 0 bases for V and 0 bases for J; bases not matched to a gene: 3. The CDR3 sequence is 20 residues long. The CDR3 loop reads CASSLSGLAGGPSGANVLTF. The CDR3, as DNA: TGTGCCAGCAGTTTATCGGGACTAGCGGGAGGCCCCTCTGGGGCCAACGTCCTGACTTTC.

The J gene is TRBJ2-5, the V gene TRBV10-1; tentative D call: TRBD1 (6 bases). The CDR3 loop spans 16 amino acids. The V gene's germline CDR1 is WNHNN and CDR2 SYGVQD (reference sequence). V lost 7 bases, J lost 1 base, and 19 bases lay in between. For the CDR3, the DNA is TGCGCCAGCACCATGGCGACCGGGACAACCCAAGAGACCCAGTACTTC. Protein: CASTMATGTTQETQYF.

The sample holds one count of this clone. V and J are TRBV19 and TRBJ2-3, with TRBD2 identical over 9 bases. Germline assignment: CDR1 LNHDA and CDR2 SQIVND (reference sequence). This CDR3 comprises 19 residues. The trim removed 0 bases at V and 1 base at J, leaving 11 bases unmatched. The CDR3 spells CASSIDHSGRGSGTDTQYF. The CDR3 nucleotides read TGTGCCAGTAGTATAGATCATAGCGGGAGAGGAAGTGGCACAGATACGCAGTATTTT.